This T cell receptor beta chain was captured in a study of blood T cell repertoires in COVID-19. Study-wide context: The origin of the acute and convalescent COVID-19 samples was the United States, Italy and Spain. T cells, B-cell-depleted T cells, or PBMCs supplied cDNA or gDNA.

Cohort placement rested on clinical history that participants reported themselves. For recovered donors of Cohort 3, there were two negative PCRs, clearance, or symptom resolution. TCRdb keeps only in-frame clones here, not all; method: immunoSEQ multiplex PCR. The sample carries around 250,000 clones, more than 85% recorded once. V gave up 3 bases and J gave up 8 bases; unmatched junction bases: 5. This CDR3 spans 15 amino acids. Germline CDR1 and CDR2: SGHNT and YYREEE (reference sequence). Sequenced material: PBMCs or T cells enriched from blood (not recorded which). The TCR originated in a woman aged 45-65 years who had recovered from COVID-19. The V gene is TRBV5-4, the J gene TRBJ2-1, with 13 nucleotides matching TRBD2. CDR3 coding DNA: TGTGCCAGCAGCTGGACTAGCGGGAGTACCTATGAGCAGTTCTTC. Its translation is CASSWTSGSTYEQFF.